Listed below are T cell receptor beta chains from one sample, sequenced in a study of T-cell memory formation after mild COVID-19. TCRdb itself ran the 5' RACE reads through MiXCR, one entry per CDR3 protein. This repertoire shows 300,000 to 350,000 distinct CDR3 sequences, about an eighth found once; its top ten account for about a fifth. What was sequenced was PBMCs or a T cell subset sorted from them (not recorded which). Receptors were obtained from a man aged 18 to 29 who had mild COVID-19 (a few samples of this study predate the infection). Cell type and time point are not known. The CDR3 runs from the conserved cysteine through the conserved F or W. A D gene is named only where the DNA matches it firmly. The size of a clone is reported for some rows only, either as once, few or many, or as a class for expanded clones.

J gene | V gene | clone size | D gene | CDR3 DNA | CDR3 protein
TRBJ1-2 | TRBV5-1 | many | TRBD1 | TGCGCCAGCAGCCTGGTGAGGGGGCAACTTGGCTACACCTTC | CASSLVRGQLGYTF
TRBJ2-1 | TRBV11-2 | . | . | TGTGCCAGCAGCACGGGGAGTGCCCGTAATGAGCAGTTATTC | CASSTGSARNEQLF
TRBJ2-2 | TRBV6-5 | few | . | TGTGCCAGCAGTTTCGCGGACCTGAGAGGGGCCGGGGAGCTGTTTTTT | CASSFADLRGAGELFF
TRBJ1-2 | TRBV20-1 | . | . | TGCAGTGCTAGTAGGTCCACGGAAAGGGGCTACACCTTC | CSASRSTERGYTF
TRBJ2-5 | TRBV2 | many | . | TGTGCCAGCAAAGTCGGAGAGACCCAGTACTTC | CASKVGETQYF
TRBJ1-6 | TRBV4-3 | . | . | TGCGCCAGCAGCCAAGATTCAGGCCGCTCCTATAATTCACCCCTCCACTTT | CASSQDSGRSYNSPLHF
TRBJ2-7 | TRBV29-1 | . | . | TGCAGCGCCCGAACCAGGATAGATACCTACGAGCAGTACTTC | CSARTRIDTYEQYF
TRBJ2-3 | TRBV20-1 | many | . | TGCAGTGCTAAGACTAGCACAGATACGCAGTATTTT | CSAKTSTDTQYF
TRBJ1-2 | TRBV7-2 | few | . | TGTGCCAGCAGTTCGGGGACACGAAACTATGGCTACACCTTC | CASSSGTRNYGYTF
TRBJ2-1 | TRBV5-1 | . | . | TGCGCCAGCAGCTTGGGTGATCATTGGGATGAGCAGTTCTTC | CASSLGDHWDEQFF
TRBJ2-1 | TRBV7-2 | few | . | TGTGCCAGCAGCTGGACCGGGACTGGCAATGAGCAGTTCTTC | CASSWTGTGNEQFF
TRBJ1-3 | TRBV11-2 | many | . | TGTGCCAGCAGCCAAGGGTCGCTAGTCTCTGGAAACACCATATATTTT | CASSQGSLVSGNTIYF
TRBJ2-7 | TRBV5-1 | many | . | TGCGCCAGCAGCCCCTATGACGTTTCTTCCTACGAGCAGTACTTC | CASSPYDVSSYEQYF
TRBJ2-1 | TRBV20-1 | . | TRBD1 | TGCAGTGGCCCAGGACAGGGGAGCTCCTACAATGAGCAGTTCTTC | CSGPGQGSSYNEQFF
TRBJ2-7 | TRBV7-2 | . | . | TGTGCCAGCAGCGGGAGATCAGGGTCCTCCTCCTTCGTTGAGCAGTACTTC | CASSGRSGSSSFVEQYF
TRBJ2-7 | TRBV10-1 | . | . | TGCGCCAGCAGTTCCACCTTCTACGAGCAGTACTTC | CASSSTFYEQYF
TRBJ2-5 | TRBV6-5 | . | TRBD2 | TGTGCCAGCAGGCTAGCGGGGGCCGGAGAAGAGACCCAGTACTTC | CASRLAGAGEETQYF
TRBJ2-2 | TRBV4-1 | many | . | TGCGCCAGCAGCCAGAGGGAAGACACCACCGGGGAGCTGTTTTTT | CASSQREDTTGELFF
TRBJ1-6 | TRBV12-3/TRBV12-4 | . | . | TGTGCCAGCAGTTCAGACAGGCGCTATCCCCTCCACTTT | CASSSDRRYPLHF
TRBJ1-1 | TRBV12-3/TRBV12-4 | . | TRBD1 | TGTGCCAGCAGTCCGAATTCCGGGACAGCGACTGAAGCTTTCTTT | CASSPNSGTATEAFF
TRBJ1-2 | TRBV6-5 | . | . | TGTGCCAGCAGTGGGAACAGGGTTGGCTACACCTTC | CASSGNRVGYTF
TRBJ2-3 | TRBV5-1 | . | TRBD2 | TGCGCCAGCAGCTCTAGCGGGGGGGCGGTAGATACGCAGTATTTT | CASSSSGGAVDTQYF
TRBJ2-1 | TRBV20-1 | . | TRBD2 | TGCAGTGCTAGTGCGGGGGGGCCTTGGGATGAGCAGTTCTTC | CSASAGGPWDEQFF
TRBJ2-5 | TRBV7-2 | . | TRBD2 | TGTGCCAGCAGCGACGCCGGGACTAGCGGGGGAGCCCAAGAGACCCAGTACTTC | CASSDAGTSGGAQETQYF
TRBJ2-7 | TRBV5-1 | few | . | TGCGCCAGCAGCTTGTCCAGGCACGAGCAGTACTTC | CASSLSRHEQYF
TRBJ2-2 | TRBV29-1 | . | . | TGCAGCGCCGGAGAGGGATGGACCGGGGAGCTGTTTTTT | CSAGEGWTGELFF
TRBJ2-7 | TRBV6-5 | many | . | TGTGCCAGCAGTTACAGACACTTCTCCTACGAGCAGTACTTC | CASSYRHFSYEQYF